These 30 T cell receptor beta chains came from one sample sequenced in a study of blood T cell repertoires in COVID-19. TCRdb's table, derived via immunoSEQ multiplex PCR, lists solely in-frame clones and lacks some. The sample has 250,000 to 350,000 clones; around 90% are singletons. Sequencing was carried out using peripheral blood. The receptors stem from a woman aged 25 to 45 with COVID-19, enrolled during active disease.

The rearrangement uses TRBV29-1 and TRBJ2-7; TRBD2 matches at 8 bases. The V gene's germline CDR1 is SQVTM and CDR2 ANQGSEA. After removal of 1 base from V and 0 bases from J, the junction contained 2 bases not matched to a gene. The CDR3 sequence is 14 residues long. CDR3: CSVEAGGYSYEQYF. The CDR3 DNA reads TGCAGCGTTGAAGCGGGAGGGTACTCCTACGAGCAGTACTTC.

The chain links TRBV28 to TRBJ1-5; D remains unclear. The germline CDR1 and CDR2 sequences are MDHEN and SYDVKM. This CDR3 region has 13 residues. Between the trimmed V and J ends, which lost 6 bases and 2 bases, there was a span of 8 bases. The CDR3: CASRVRGNQPQHF. In DNA form, the CDR3 reads TGTGCCAGCAGGGTGAGGGGCAATCAGCCCCAGCATTTT.

This clone was picked up one time. The chain employs TRBV7-9 and TRBJ2-7; no clear D. The CDR3 is 14 residues long. Germline loops: CDR1 SEHNR, CDR2 FQNEAQ (reference sequence). V lost 0 bases and J 2 bases, leaving 8 bases between the germline ends. The CDR3 DNA is TGTGCCAGCAGCTTAGCGGCCGCCACCTACGAGCAGTACTTC. This encodes CASSLAAATYEQYF.

This chain links TRBV4-1 with TRBJ1-3; 7 bases are a match to TRBD1. J lost 4 bases, V lost 4 bases, and 13 bases had no gene match. CDR3 length: 17 residues. CDR1 is MGHRA, CDR2 YSYEKL, per germline. CDR3 region: CASSPPSARGLGNTIYF. DNA of the CDR3: TGCGCCAGCAGCCCACCATCGGCCAGGGGGTTAGGAAACACCATATATTTT.

V gene TRBV2 combines with J gene TRBJ2-5; a weak D match, TRBD1 (7 bases). The germline V and J ends were trimmed by 3 bases and 5 bases, with 16 bases remaining between them. The CDR3 runs to 15 residues. Germline CDR1 reads SNHLY; CDR2 reads FYNNEI. CDR3 in DNA: TGTGCCAGCAGTGAGCGGGACAGCCCTTTGGAGACCCAGTACTTC. Translating it yields CASSERDSPLETQYF.

The chain recombines TRBV19 with TRBJ2-7, with 9 bases matching TRBD1. Germline V lookup: CDR1 LNHDA, CDR2 SQIVND (reference sequence). Losses at the gene ends were 4 bases for V and 11 bases for J; bases not matched to a gene: 3. CDR3 size: 11 residues. This chain's CDR3 is CASSTGQGKYF. CDR3 nucleotide sequence: TGTGCCAGTAGTACCGGACAGGGGAAGTACTTC.

The chain combines TRBV5-1 with TRBJ2-1; 10 positions match TRBD2. The CDR3 is 15 residues long. In germline, CDR1 is SGHRS, CDR2 YFSETQ. V dropped 4 bases and J dropped 2; count of bases not matched to a gene: 3. The CDR3 region has the DNA TGCGCCAGCAGCCCGAGCGGGAGGGCCTACAATGAGCAGTTCTTC. Protein: CASSPSGRAYNEQFF.

This clone was seen once. The rearrangement joins TRBV5-1 to TRBJ1-4; D unresolved. V was cut by 0 bases and J by 3 bases, with 6 bases left in between. This CDR3 has 14 amino acids. CDR1 and CDR2 (germline): SGHRS, YFSETQ. The CDR3 DNA is TGCGCCAGCAGCTTGGTTCAGGCTAATGAAAAACTGTTTTTT. Translated, it gives CASSLVQANEKLFF.

The chain carries TRBV7-2 and TRBJ1-5; 7 bases are a match to TRBD1. Trimming removed 1 base from V and 5 bases from J; junction bases left unmatched: 2. Germline V gene data show CDR1 as SGHTA and CDR2 as FQGNSA. This CDR3 comprises 14 residues. CDR3 bases: TGTGCCAGCAGCTTAGTAGGGGGCGATCAGCCCCAGCATTTT. It encodes CASSLVGGDQPQHF.

This clone showed up just a few times. This chain connects TRBV30 to TRBJ1-1; D not resolved. Germline CDR1 and CDR2: GTSNPN and SVGIG (reference sequence). The length of the CDR3 is 11 residues. The V gene lost 1 base and the J gene lost 5 bases, with 5 bases spanning the gap. The CDR3, as DNA: TGTGCCTGGAGTGCAGAAACTGAAGCTTTCTTT. Translated, it gives CAWSAETEAFF.

This clone appeared once. The rearrangement links TRBV19 to TRBJ1-6; D is unresolved. The V end was cut by 6 bases, the J end by 3 bases, with 9 bases between. Germline loops: CDR1 LNHDA, CDR2 SQIVND (reference sequence). This CDR3 is built from 14 residues. The CDR3 region has the DNA TGTGCCAGTAGCGAAGAGGGCTATAATTCACCCCTCCACTTT. This translates into CASSEEGYNSPLHF.

The V call is TRBV28, the J call TRBJ1-1; no definite D call. Germline V gene sequence: CDR1 MDHEN, CDR2 SYDVKM. V was pared by 5 bases and J by 7 bases, with 11 bases between. The CDR3 is 12 amino acids. In nucleotides, the CDR3 is TGTGCCAGCAGTGAACAGCGGAATGAAGCTTTCTTT. This sequence encodes CASSEQRNEAFF.

The genes are TRBV10-3 and TRBJ2-5, with 9 bases aligning to TRBD2. The germline CDR1 and CDR2 sequences are ENHRY and SYGVKD. CDR3 size: 15 residues. V gave up 2 bases and J gave up 4 bases; unmatched junction bases: 5. The CDR3 nucleotides read TGTGCCATCAGTGAGGCGGGAGGGAACGGAGAGACCCAGTACTTC. This codes for CAISEAGGNGETQYF.

V and J are TRBV29-1 and TRBJ1-4; 9 nucleotides align to TRBD1. The germline V gene encodes CDR1 SQVTM and CDR2 ANQGSEA. The junction had 11 bases not matched to a gene; V was cut back by 5 bases and J by 7 bases. The CDR3 spans 15 residues. The CDR3 spells CSVTIGTGMSEKLFF. In DNA form, the CDR3 reads TGCAGCGTTACCATAGGGACAGGGATGAGTGAAAAACTGTTTTTT.

This sequence joins TRBV19 and TRBJ2-7, with TRBD2 matching over 12 bases. The CDR3 is made up of 19 amino acids. V gave up 5 bases and J gave up 2 bases; unmatched junction bases: 16. CDR1 is LNHDA and CDR2 is SQIVND in the germline V gene (reference sequence). As DNA, the CDR3 is TGTGCCAGTAGTCTTTCCGGGACTAGCGGGTCGAACCTTCCCTACGAGCAGTACTTC. It codes for CASSLSGTSGSNLPYEQYF.

V usage is TRBV7-2 and J usage is TRBJ1-6; TRBD1 agrees at 7 bases. V was clipped by 6 bases and J by 10 bases; unmatched bases: 6. Germline V CDR1 and CDR2: SGHTA, FQGNSA. The CDR3 extends over 13 amino acids. The chain's CDR3 is CASSSGGRSPLHF. CDR3 DNA: TGTGCCAGCAGTTCAGGGGGTCGATCACCCCTCCACTTT.

This clone has a handful of counts. V usage is TRBV30 and J usage is TRBJ1-2; 9 bases fit TRBD1. Germline-derived CDR1 and CDR2 are GTSNPN and SVGIG (reference sequence). The J segment lost 8 bases and the V segment lost 2 bases, leaving 6 bases of the junction unmatched. This CDR3 has 13 amino acids. In nucleotides, the CDR3 is TGTGCCTGGAGTTCTAGGGACAGGGAAGGCTACACCTTC. Translating it yields CAWSSRDREGYTF.

This clone has a single count. V and J are TRBV28 and TRBJ2-7, with 9 positions matching TRBD2. The CDR3 is 12 amino acids. CDR1 MDHEN and CDR2 SYDVKM come from the germline V gene. Here the CDR3 DNA reads TGTGTTCGGGCTAGCGGGATGGGCGAGCAGTACTTC. Protein sequence: CVRASGMGEQYF.

This clone was seen once. This chain links TRBV19 with TRBJ1-5, with 7 positions matching TRBD1. The CDR3 covers 14 residues. V lost 5 bases to trimming and J lost 5 bases; unmatched junction nucleotides: 6. CDR1 LNHDA and CDR2 SQIVND come from the germline V gene (reference sequence). CDR3 DNA sequence: TGTGCCAGTAGTCCCGGGACAGTAGATCAGCCCCAGCATTTT. Protein product: CASSPGTVDQPQHF.

V and J are TRBV5-1 and TRBJ2-7, with 12 nucleotides matching TRBD2. Germline trimming cut 7 bases from V and 6 bases from J; bases unmatched to any gene: 8. Per germline, CDR1 SGHRS and CDR2 YFSETQ. This CDR3 has 14 amino acids. The CDR3 is CASLETSGSTEQYF. The DNA for the CDR3 is TGCGCCAGCCTGGAGACTAGCGGGAGTACCGAGCAGTACTTC.

The rearrangement uses TRBV19 and TRBJ2-3; 9 positions agree with TRBD2. The CDR3 has 14 amino acids. CDR1 LNHDA and CDR2 SQIVND come from the germline V gene (reference sequence). V lost 10 bases to trimming and J lost 4 bases; unmatched junction nucleotides: 9. CDR3 sequence: CATRQREAPDTQYF. For the CDR3, the DNA is TGTGCCACCCGACAGCGGGAGGCCCCAGATACGCAGTATTTT.

The CDR3 coding sequence is TGTGCCAGCAGCACTGGGACAGCTGGGGCCAACGTCCTGACTTTC. Translated, it gives CASSTGTAGANVLTF. The chain is built from TRBV14 and TRBJ2-6; the match to TRBD1 covers 7 bases. The CDR3 has 15 amino acids. V lost 5 bases to trimming and J lost 2 bases; unmatched junction nucleotides: 3. Looked up from germline, CDR1 is SGHDN and CDR2 is FVKESK.

In DNA form, the CDR3 reads TGTGCCAGCAGCCTGAGGCCCTTGACAGGGGTACGCTATGGCTACACCTTC. This encodes CASSLRPLTGVRYGYTF. The chain couples TRBV3-1 (or the pseudogene TRBV3-2) to TRBJ1-2, with 8 nucleotides matching TRBD1. Germline V gene lookup returns CDR1 LGHDT and CDR2 YNNKEL (reference sequence). CDR3 length equals 17 residues. Trimming took 4 bases from V and 4 from J; bases not matched to a gene: 14.

The chain employs TRBV10-3 and TRBJ1-3; maybe TRBD1 (5 bases). The CDR3 covers 15 residues. The germline CDR1 and CDR2 sequences are ENHRY and SYGVKD. V gave up 2 bases and J gave up 0 bases, with 8 bases separating them. In nucleotides, the CDR3 is TGTGCCATCAGTGAGGGGACTAACTCTGGAAACACCATATATTTT. Protein: CAISEGTNSGNTIYF.

The chain links TRBV24-1 to TRBJ1-5; unclear D gene. Germline V gene sequence: CDR1 KGHDR, CDR2 SFDVKD. The CDR3 totals 17 residues. V dropped 2 bases and J dropped 0 bases, with 13 bases sitting between them. CDR3 in amino acids: CATSDSANGYSNQPQHF. The CDR3, as DNA: TGTGCCACCAGTGATTCCGCGAACGGTTATAGCAATCAGCCCCAGCATTTT.

The gene calls are TRBV10-2 and TRBJ2-1; tentatively, D is TRBD2 (5 bases). Trimming left V 6 bases short and J 6 bases short, with 15 bases between. The CDR3 consists of 14 residues. The V gene's germline CDR1 is WSHSY and CDR2 SAAADI. The CDR3 loop is CASRVGRASNEQFF. The CDR3 bases are TGCGCCAGCAGAGTTGGGCGGGCCTCCAATGAGCAGTTCTTC.

The chain employs TRBV6-5 and TRBJ1-2; the D gene is possibly TRBD1 (5 bases). The CDR3 spans 13 residues. Trimming removed 8 bases at V and 2 bases at J, with 12 bases between. CDR1 is MNHEY, CDR2 SVGAGI, per germline. In nucleotides, the CDR3 is TGTGCCAGCTTACGGGGGGGGAACTATGGCTACACCTTC. Protein product: CASLRGGNYGYTF.

The chain is built from TRBV2 and TRBJ1-3; 7 bases fit TRBD1. This CDR3 is built from 15 residues. After removal of 6 bases from V and 3 bases from J, the junction contained 8 bases not matched to a gene. Germline-derived CDR1 and CDR2 are SNHLY and FYNNEI. In DNA, the CDR3 is TGTGCCAGCAGGCTAACAGGGGAGTTTGGAAACACCATATATTTT. It specifies CASRLTGEFGNTIYF.

V is TRBV10-3 and J is TRBJ1-6; TRBD1 aligns across 7 bases. The CDR3 sequence is 16 residues long. J lost 7 bases, V lost 0 bases, and 6 bases had no gene match. CDR1 ENHRY and CDR2 SYGVKD come from the germline V gene. This CDR3 reads CAISESPGGRNSPLHF. CDR3 coding DNA: TGTGCCATCAGTGAGTCCCCAGGGGGGAGGAATTCACCCCTCCACTTT.

This clone has just one count. The chain recombines TRBV11-1 with TRBJ1-2; 10 positions match TRBD1. V lost 5 bases and J lost 3; bases outside the gene matches: 3. Germline V lookup: CDR1 SGHAT, CDR2 FQDESV (reference sequence). This CDR3 is 14 amino acids long. CDR3 in DNA: TGTGCCAGCAGCCCTGGACAGGGGGACTATGGCTACACCTTC. Translating gives CASSPGQGDYGYTF.